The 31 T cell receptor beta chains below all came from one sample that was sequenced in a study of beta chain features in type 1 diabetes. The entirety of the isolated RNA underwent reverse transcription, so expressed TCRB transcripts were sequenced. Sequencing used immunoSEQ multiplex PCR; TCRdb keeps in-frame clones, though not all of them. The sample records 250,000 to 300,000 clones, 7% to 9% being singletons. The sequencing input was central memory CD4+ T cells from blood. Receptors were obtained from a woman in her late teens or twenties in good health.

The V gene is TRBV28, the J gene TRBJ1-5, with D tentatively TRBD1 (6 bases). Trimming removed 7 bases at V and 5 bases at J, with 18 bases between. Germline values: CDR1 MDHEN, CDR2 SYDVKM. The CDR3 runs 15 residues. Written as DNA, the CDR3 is TGTGCCAGCAATCCTCATGGGGGCATCGATCAGCCCCAGCATTTT. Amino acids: CASNPHGGIDQPQHF.

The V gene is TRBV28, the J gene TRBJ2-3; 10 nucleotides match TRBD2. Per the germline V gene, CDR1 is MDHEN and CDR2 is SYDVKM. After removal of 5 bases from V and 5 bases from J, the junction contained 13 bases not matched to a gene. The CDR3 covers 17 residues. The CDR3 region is CASSILSGLAKKDTQYF. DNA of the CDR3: TGTGCCAGCAGTATTCTCTCGGGACTAGCGAAGAAAGATACGCAGTATTTT.

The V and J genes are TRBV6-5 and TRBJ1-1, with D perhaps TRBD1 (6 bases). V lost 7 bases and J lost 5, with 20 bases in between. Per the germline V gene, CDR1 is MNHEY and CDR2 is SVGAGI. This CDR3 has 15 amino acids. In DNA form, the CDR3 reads TGTGCCAGCATCCTCCCGCGGGGGGGGCGGACTGAAGCTTTCTTT. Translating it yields CASILPRGGRTEAFF.

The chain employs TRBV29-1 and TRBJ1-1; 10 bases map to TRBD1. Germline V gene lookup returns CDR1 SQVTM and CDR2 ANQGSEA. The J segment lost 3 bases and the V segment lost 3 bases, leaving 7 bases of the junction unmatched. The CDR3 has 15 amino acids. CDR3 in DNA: TGCAGCGTTGAGGGGGGACAGGGGAGGTACACTGAAGCTTTCTTT. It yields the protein CSVEGGQGRYTEAFF. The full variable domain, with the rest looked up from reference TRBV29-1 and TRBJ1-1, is SAVISQKPSRDICQRGTSLTIQCQVDSQVTMMFWYRQQPGQSLTLIATANQGSEATYESGFVIDKFPISRPNLTFSTLTVSNMSPEDSSIYLCSVEGGQGRYTEAFFGQGTRLTVV.

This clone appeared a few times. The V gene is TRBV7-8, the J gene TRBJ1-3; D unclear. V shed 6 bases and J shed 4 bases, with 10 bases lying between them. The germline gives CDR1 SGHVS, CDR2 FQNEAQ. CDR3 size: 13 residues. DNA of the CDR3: TGTGCCAGCAGTAACTGGGCCGGAAACACCATATATTTT. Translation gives CASSNWAGNTIYF.

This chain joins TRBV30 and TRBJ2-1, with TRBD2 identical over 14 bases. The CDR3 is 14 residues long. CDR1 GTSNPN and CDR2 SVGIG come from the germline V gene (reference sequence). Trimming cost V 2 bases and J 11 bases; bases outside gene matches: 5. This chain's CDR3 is CAWSLGLAGVQQFF. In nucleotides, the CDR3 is TGTGCCTGGAGTTTGGGACTAGCGGGAGTTCAGCAGTTCTTC.

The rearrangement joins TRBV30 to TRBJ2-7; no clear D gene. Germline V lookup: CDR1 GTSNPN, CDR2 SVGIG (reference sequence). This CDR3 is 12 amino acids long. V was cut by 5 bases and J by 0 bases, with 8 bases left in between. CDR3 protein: CAWQASSYEQYF. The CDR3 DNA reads TGTGCCTGGCAGGCCTCCTCCTACGAGCAGTACTTC.

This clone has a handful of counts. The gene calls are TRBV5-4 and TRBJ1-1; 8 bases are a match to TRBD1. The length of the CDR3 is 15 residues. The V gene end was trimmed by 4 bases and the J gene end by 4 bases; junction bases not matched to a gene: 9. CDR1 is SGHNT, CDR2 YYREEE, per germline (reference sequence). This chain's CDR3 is CASSPRTGRATEAFF. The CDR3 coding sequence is TGTGCCAGCAGCCCTAGGACAGGGCGGGCCACTGAAGCTTTCTTT.

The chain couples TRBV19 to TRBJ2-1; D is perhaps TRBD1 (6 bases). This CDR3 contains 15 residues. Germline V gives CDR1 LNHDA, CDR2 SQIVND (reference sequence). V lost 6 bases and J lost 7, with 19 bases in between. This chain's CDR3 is CASSLGQSRGNEQFF. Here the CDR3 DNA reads TGTGCCAGTAGCCTAGGACAGTCAAGGGGGAATGAGCAGTTCTTC.

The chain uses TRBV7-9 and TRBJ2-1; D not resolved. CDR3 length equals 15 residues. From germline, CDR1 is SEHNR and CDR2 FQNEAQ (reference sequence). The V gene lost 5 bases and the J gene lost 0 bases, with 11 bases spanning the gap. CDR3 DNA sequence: TGTGCCAGCAGCGATCGGACCGGCTCCTACAATGAGCAGTTCTTC. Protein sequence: CASSDRTGSYNEQFF.

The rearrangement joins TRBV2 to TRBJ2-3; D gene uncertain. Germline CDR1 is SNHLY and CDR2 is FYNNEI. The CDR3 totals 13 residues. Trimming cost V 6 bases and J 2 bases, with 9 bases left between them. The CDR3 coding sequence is TGTGCCAGCAGCGTATTGTCCACAGATACGCAGTATTTT. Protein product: CASSVLSTDTQYF.

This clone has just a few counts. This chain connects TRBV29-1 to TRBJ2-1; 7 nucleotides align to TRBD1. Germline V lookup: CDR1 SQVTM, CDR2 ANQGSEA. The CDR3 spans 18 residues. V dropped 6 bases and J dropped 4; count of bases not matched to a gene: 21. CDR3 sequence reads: CSVPGQSESLPLYNEQFF. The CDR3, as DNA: TGCAGCGTACCGGGACAGAGTGAGAGTCTACCACTTTACAATGAGCAGTTCTTC.

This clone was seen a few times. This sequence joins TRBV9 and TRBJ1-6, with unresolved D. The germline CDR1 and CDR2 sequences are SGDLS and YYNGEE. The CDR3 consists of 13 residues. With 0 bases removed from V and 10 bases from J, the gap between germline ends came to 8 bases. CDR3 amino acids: CASSVASASPLHF. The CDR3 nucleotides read TGTGCCAGCAGCGTAGCTTCAGCCTCACCCCTCCACTTT.

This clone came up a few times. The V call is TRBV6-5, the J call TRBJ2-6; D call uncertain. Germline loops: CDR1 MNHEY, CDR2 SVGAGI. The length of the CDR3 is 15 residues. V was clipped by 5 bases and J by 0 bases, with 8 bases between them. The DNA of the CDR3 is TGTGCCAGCAGTAGGACGTTCTCTGGGGCCAACGTCCTGACTTTC. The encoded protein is CASSRTFSGANVLTF.

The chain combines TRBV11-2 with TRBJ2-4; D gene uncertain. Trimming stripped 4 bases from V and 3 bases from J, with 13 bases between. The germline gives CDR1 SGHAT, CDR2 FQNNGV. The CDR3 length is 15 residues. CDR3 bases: TGTGCCAGCAGCTCCTTATTGGAAGGCAAAAACATTCAGTACTTC. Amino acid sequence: CASSSLLEGKNIQYF.

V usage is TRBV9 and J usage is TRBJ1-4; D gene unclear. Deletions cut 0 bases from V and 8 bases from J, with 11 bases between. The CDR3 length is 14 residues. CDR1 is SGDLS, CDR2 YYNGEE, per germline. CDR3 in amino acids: CASSVGISREKLFF. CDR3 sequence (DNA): TGTGCCAGCAGCGTAGGAATATCGCGGGAAAAACTGTTTTTT.

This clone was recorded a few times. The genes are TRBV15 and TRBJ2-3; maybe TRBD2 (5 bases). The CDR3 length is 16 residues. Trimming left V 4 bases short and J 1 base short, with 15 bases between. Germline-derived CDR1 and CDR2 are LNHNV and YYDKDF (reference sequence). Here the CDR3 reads CATSKRSMEGTDTQYF. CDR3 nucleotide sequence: TGTGCCACCAGCAAGAGATCGATGGAGGGCACAGATACGCAGTATTTT.

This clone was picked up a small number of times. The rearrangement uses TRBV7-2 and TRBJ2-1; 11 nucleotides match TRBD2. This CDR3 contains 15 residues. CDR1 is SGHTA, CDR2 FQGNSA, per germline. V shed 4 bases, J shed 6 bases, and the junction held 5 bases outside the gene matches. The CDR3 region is CASSSLAGAFNEQFF. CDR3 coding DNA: TGTGCCAGCAGCTCACTAGCGGGGGCTTTCAATGAGCAGTTCTTC.

As DNA, the CDR3 is TGTGCCAGTAGCAGAAAAGGATCTGGTCTCAATCAGCCCCAGCATTTT. This gives the protein CASSRKGSGLNQPQHF. V and J are TRBV19 and TRBJ1-5; D gene unclear. This CDR3 contains 16 residues. Trimming took 6 bases from V and 3 from J, leaving 18 bases between them. The germline gives CDR1 LNHDA, CDR2 SQIVND (reference sequence).

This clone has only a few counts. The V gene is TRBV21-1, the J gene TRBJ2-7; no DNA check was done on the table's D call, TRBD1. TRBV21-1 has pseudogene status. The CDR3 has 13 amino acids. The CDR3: CASSSRDNNEQYF. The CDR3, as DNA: TGTGCCAGCAGCAGTAGGGACAACAACGAGCAGTACTTC.

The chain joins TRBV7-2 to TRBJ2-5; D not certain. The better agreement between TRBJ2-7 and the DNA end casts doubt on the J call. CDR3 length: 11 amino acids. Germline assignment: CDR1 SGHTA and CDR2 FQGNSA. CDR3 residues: CASSSHYEQYF. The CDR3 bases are TGTGCCAGCAGCTCTCATTACGAGCAGTACTTC.

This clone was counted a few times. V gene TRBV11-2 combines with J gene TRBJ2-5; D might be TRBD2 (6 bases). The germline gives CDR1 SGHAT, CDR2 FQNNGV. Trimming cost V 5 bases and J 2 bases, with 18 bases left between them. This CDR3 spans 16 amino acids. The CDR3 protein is CASSRGARGGQETQYF. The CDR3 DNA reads TGTGCCAGCAGCCGCGGAGCGCGGGGTGGGCAAGAGACCCAGTACTTC.

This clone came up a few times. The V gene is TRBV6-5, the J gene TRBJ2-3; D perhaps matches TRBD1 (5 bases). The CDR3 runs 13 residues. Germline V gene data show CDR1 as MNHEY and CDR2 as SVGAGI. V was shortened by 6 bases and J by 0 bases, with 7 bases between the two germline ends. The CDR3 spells CASRQESTDTQYF. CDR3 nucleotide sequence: TGTGCCAGCAGACAGGAAAGCACAGATACGCAGTATTTT.

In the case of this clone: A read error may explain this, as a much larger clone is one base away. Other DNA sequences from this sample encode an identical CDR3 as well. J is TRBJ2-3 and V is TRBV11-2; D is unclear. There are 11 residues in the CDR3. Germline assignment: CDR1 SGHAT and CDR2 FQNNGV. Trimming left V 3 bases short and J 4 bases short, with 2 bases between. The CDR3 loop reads CASSFPDTQYF. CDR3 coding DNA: TGTGCCAGCAGCTTCCCAGATACGCAGTATTTT.

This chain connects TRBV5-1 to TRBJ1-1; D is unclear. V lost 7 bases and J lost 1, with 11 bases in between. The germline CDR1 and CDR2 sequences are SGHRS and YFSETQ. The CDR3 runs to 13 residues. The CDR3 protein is CASRYDQNTEAFF. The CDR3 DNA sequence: TGCGCCAGCCGATACGACCAGAACACTGAAGCTTTCTTT.

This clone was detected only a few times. CDR3 sequence: CASSFYGDTDTQYF. The CDR3 region has the DNA TGTGCCAGCAGCTTTTATGGGGACACAGATACGCAGTATTTT. The V gene is TRBV7-9, the J gene TRBJ2-3; no definite D call. The CDR3 length is 14 residues. Trimming stripped 3 bases from V and 2 bases from J, with 9 bases between. CDR1 and CDR2 from the germline V gene are SEHNR and FQNEAQ (reference sequence).

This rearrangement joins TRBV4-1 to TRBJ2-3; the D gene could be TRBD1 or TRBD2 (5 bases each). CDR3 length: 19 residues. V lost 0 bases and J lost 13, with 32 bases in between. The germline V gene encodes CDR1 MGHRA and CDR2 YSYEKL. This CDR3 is CASSQDVNWAGSILRKEYF. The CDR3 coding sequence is TGCGCCAGCAGCCAAGACGTCAATTGGGCAGGGAGTATTCTTCGTAAGGAGTATTTT.

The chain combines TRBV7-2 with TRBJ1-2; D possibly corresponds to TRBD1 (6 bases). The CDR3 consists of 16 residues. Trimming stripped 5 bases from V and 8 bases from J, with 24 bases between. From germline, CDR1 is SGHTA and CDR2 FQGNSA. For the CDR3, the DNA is TGTGCCAGCAGCCCAGGGGCCGCCGTGGGCCCTATGGGCTACACCTTC. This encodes CASSPGAAVGPMGYTF.

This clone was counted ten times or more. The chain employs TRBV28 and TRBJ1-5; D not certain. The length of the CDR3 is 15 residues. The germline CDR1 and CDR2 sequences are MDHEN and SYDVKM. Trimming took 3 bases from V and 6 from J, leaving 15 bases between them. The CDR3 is CASSFGGNSGQPQHF. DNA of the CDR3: TGTGCCAGCAGTTTTGGCGGGAATTCCGGTCAGCCCCAGCATTTT. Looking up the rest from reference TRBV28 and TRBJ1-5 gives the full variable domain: DVKVTQSSRYLVKRTGEKVFLECVQDMDHENMFWYRQDPGLGLRLIYFSYDVKMKEKGDIPEGYSVSREKKERFSLILESASTNQTSMYLCASSFGGNSGQPQHFGDGTRLSIL.

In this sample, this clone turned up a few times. DNA for the CDR3: TGTGCCAGCAGCCAAGATCAGGGCCGCGCAGAGACCCAGTACTTC. Translated, it gives CASSQDQGRAETQYF. The rearrangement links TRBV14 to TRBJ2-5, with a weak D call TRBD1 (5 bases). The CDR3 contains 15 residues. Germline V gene data show CDR1 as SGHDN and CDR2 as FVKESK. Trimming took 0 bases from V and 4 from J, leaving 12 bases between them.

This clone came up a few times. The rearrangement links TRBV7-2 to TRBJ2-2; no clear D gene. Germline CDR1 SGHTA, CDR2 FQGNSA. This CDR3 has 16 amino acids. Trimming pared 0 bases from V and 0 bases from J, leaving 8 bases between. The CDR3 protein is CASSLAQKANTGELFF. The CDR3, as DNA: TGTGCCAGCAGCTTAGCACAAAAAGCGAACACCGGGGAGCTGTTTTTT.